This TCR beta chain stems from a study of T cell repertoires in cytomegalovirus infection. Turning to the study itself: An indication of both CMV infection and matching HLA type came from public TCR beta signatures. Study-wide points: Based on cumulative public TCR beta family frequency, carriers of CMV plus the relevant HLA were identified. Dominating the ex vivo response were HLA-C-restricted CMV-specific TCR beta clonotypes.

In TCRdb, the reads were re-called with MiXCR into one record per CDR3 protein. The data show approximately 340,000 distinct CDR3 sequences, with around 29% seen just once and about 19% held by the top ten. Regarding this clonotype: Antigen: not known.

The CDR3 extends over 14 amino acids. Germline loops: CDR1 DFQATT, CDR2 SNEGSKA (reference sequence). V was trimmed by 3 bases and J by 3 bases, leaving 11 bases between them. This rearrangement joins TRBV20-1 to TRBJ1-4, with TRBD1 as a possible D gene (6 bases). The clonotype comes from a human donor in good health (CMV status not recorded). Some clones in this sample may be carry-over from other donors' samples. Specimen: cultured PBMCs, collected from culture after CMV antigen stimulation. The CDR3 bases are TGCAGTGCTAGCAGGGGTCCTTCTAATGAAAAACTGTTTTTT. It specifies CSASRGPSNEKLFF.